Listed here are 19 T cell receptor beta chains from one sample, sequenced in a study of shared clonotypes between healthy human individuals. Sequenced by immunoSEQ multiplex PCR; TCRdb stores in-frame clones only, minus some. There are over 2 million clones in the sample; 85% to 95% occur only once, and 0.1% to 0.15% lies in the top ten. The sequencing sample was made of naive CD4+ T cells sorted from blood. Subset defined: CD45RA+ positively selected. These receptors all stem from a man aged 18 to 30 in good health.

This clone turned up a few times. The same CDR3 arises from other DNA sequences in this sample as well. The chain carries TRBV10-3 and TRBJ2-1; D may be TRBD1 (6 bases). Germline lookup yields CDR1 ENHRY and CDR2 SYGVKD. Between the trimmed V and J ends, which lost 0 bases and 1 base, there was a span of 7 bases. CDR3 size: 15 residues. The CDR3 DNA follows: TGTGCCATCAGTGAGTCAGGGGGATCCTACAATGAGCAGTTCTTC. This encodes CAISESGGSYNEQFF.

V gene TRBV5-4 combines with J gene TRBJ2-7; a weak D match, TRBD1 (6 bases). Germline loops: CDR1 SGHNT, CDR2 YYREEE (reference sequence). CDR3 length: 18 residues. V was clipped by 4 bases and J by 0 bases, with 23 bases between them. CDR3 nucleotide sequence: TGTGCCAGCAGCGAAGGGACAACTATAAGCAGGAGCTCCTACGAGCAGTACTTC. This codes for CASSEGTTISRSSYEQYF.

V usage is TRBV11-2 and J usage is TRBJ1-5; 7 bases map to TRBD1. V dropped 5 bases and J dropped 7; count of bases not matched to a gene: 8. From germline, CDR1 is SGHAT and CDR2 FQNNGV. The CDR3 loop spans 14 amino acids. This chain's CDR3 is CASSLQGPWQPQHF. The CDR3 bases are TGTGCCAGCAGCCTACAGGGGCCGTGGCAGCCCCAGCATTTT.

The chain has TRBV2 and TRBJ2-5, with 8 bases aligning to TRBD2. V was pared by 7 bases and J by 5 bases, with 9 bases of the junction left unmatched. Germline CDR1 SNHLY, CDR2 FYNNEI. CDR3 size: 14 residues. CDR3 coding DNA: TGTGCCAGCATCCCCGGGACTAGTTGGGAGACCCAGTACTTC. It yields the protein CASIPGTSWETQYF.

This clone was counted once. This chain connects TRBV18 to TRBJ2-1; D gene ambiguous. V was shortened by 6 bases and J by 7 bases, with 19 bases between the two germline ends. The CDR3 spans 15 residues. The germline V gene has CDR1 KGHSH and CDR2 LQKENI. This chain's CDR3 is CASSSAGVLGNEQFF. CDR3 sequence (DNA): TGTGCCAGCTCCTCAGCCGGAGTCCTTGGAAATGAGCAGTTCTTC.

This clone turned up a few times. The chain employs TRBV19 and TRBJ1-6, with TRBD1 as a possible D gene (5 bases). CDR3 length equals 14 residues. Per germline, CDR1 LNHDA and CDR2 SQIVND (reference sequence). V lost 7 bases and J 6 bases, leaving 13 bases between the germline ends. CDR3 in amino acids: CASNRGDSNSPLHF. CDR3 coding DNA: TGTGCCAGTAATCGGGGGGATAGTAATTCACCCCTCCACTTT.

The rearrangement links TRBV7-9 to TRBJ1-1, with D maybe TRBD1 (5 bases). In germline, CDR1 is SEHNR, CDR2 FQNEAQ (reference sequence). This CDR3 is built from 16 residues. Trimming took 8 bases from V and 0 from J, leaving 19 bases between them. CDR3 sequence: CASEAGWLRMNTEAFF. The CDR3 DNA is TGTGCCAGCGAGGCAGGGTGGCTGAGGATGAACACTGAAGCTTTCTTT.

The chain carries TRBV18 and TRBJ2-6; TRBD2 matches at 9 bases. Germline CDR1 is KGHSH and CDR2 is LQKENI. The CDR3 runs to 18 residues. J was trimmed by 4 bases and V by 1 base; bases with no gene match: 8. Here the CDR3 reads CASSPLVAGAAGANVLTF. The DNA of the CDR3 is TGTGCCAGCTCACCACTTGTAGCGGGAGCGGCCGGGGCCAACGTCCTGACTTTC.

This chain uses TRBV2 with TRBJ1-2, with D perhaps TRBD1 (5 bases). From germline, CDR1 is SNHLY and CDR2 FYNNEI. CDR3 size: 14 residues. Trimming stripped 6 bases from V and 4 bases from J, with 15 bases between. The chain's CDR3 is CASSRDSGGYGYTF. Here the CDR3 DNA reads TGTGCCAGCAGCCGGGACTCGGGGGGCTATGGCTACACCTTC.

As DNA, the CDR3 is TGTGCCAGCACCTTCGGACGGAATCAGCCCCAGCATTTT. Its protein product is CASTFGRNQPQHF. The gene calls are TRBV5-6 and TRBJ1-5; unclear D gene. The CDR3 has 13 residues. The V end lost 6 bases, the J end lost 4 bases, and 11 bases lay between the germline ends. Germline CDR1 is SGHDT and CDR2 is YYEEEE.

The chain is built from TRBV7-2 and TRBJ1-2; D gene unclear. Germline-derived CDR1 and CDR2 are SGHTA and FQGNSA. The CDR3 is 13 amino acids. The V gene lost 2 bases and the J gene lost 3 bases, with 7 bases spanning the gap. The CDR3 region has the DNA TGTGCCAGCAGCTTACCGGCAGACTATGGCTACACCTTC. Protein product: CASSLPADYGYTF.

This chain connects TRBV2 to TRBJ1-1; perhaps TRBD1 as D (5 bases). Germline V gene data show CDR1 as SNHLY and CDR2 as FYNNEI. Trimming pared 0 bases from V and 3 bases from J, leaving 23 bases between. The CDR3 loop spans 19 amino acids. In DNA form, the CDR3 reads TGTGCCAGCAGTGAAGCGCGGGCGAGACTAGGGGCGAGGGACACTGAAGCTTTCTTT. Its translation: CASSEARARLGARDTEAFF.

The chain has TRBV4-1 and TRBJ2-5, with a weak D call TRBD2 (5 bases). This CDR3 comprises 17 residues. The germline V and J ends were trimmed by 0 bases and 5 bases, with 19 bases remaining between them. Germline loops: CDR1 MGHRA, CDR2 YSYEKL. The CDR3 nucleotides read TGCGCCAGCAGCCAAGATCCCCTACAGCGGTTGGGGGAGACCCAGTACTTC. This gives the protein CASSQDPLQRLGETQYF.

J is TRBJ2-5 and V is TRBV5-1; 9 nucleotides match TRBD1. Losses at the gene ends were 7 bases for V and 6 bases for J; bases not matched to a gene: 13. Germline assignment: CDR1 SGHRS and CDR2 YFSETQ. The length of the CDR3 is 15 residues. CDR3 coding DNA: TGCGCCAGCCGAACCGGGACAGGGTCTTTCCAGACCCAGTACTTC. Translation gives CASRTGTGSFQTQYF.

The chain couples TRBV6-5 to TRBJ2-7; TRBD1 matches 9 bases. The CDR3 covers 14 residues. Trimming took 2 bases from V and 7 from J; bases not matched to a gene: 6. Germline-derived CDR1 and CDR2 are MNHEY and SVGAGI. In nucleotides, the CDR3 is TGTGCCAGCAGTTACCGAGGACAGGGGTTGGAGCAGTACTTC. Its protein is CASSYRGQGLEQYF.

The chain joins TRBV5-1 to TRBJ1-1; D unclear. The CDR3 is 15 amino acids. Germline CDR1 is SGHRS and CDR2 is YFSETQ. V was shortened by 0 bases and J by 1 base, with 10 bases between the two germline ends. Written as DNA, the CDR3 is TGCGCCAGCAGCTTGGCCCCGGGAGGGAACACTGAAGCTTTCTTT. Its translation: CASSLAPGGNTEAFF.

The rearrangement joins TRBV25-1 to TRBJ2-7; D is perhaps TRBD1 or TRBD2 (5 bases each). Trimming removed 6 bases at V and 0 bases at J, with 15 bases between. Looked up from germline, CDR1 is MGHDK and CDR2 is SYGVNS. The CDR3 totals 15 residues. CDR3 in DNA: TGTGCCAGCAGCGTACCGGGACCTAGCTCCTACGAGCAGTACTTC. Protein: CASSVPGPSSYEQYF.

The V and J genes are TRBV7-8 and TRBJ1-1, with unresolved D. V was trimmed by 0 bases and J by 1 base, leaving 3 bases between them. Germline CDR1 and CDR2: SGHVS and FQNEAQ. This CDR3 has 13 amino acids. This CDR3 reads CASSLAQNTEAFF. DNA for the CDR3: TGTGCCAGCAGCTTAGCCCAGAACACTGAAGCTTTCTTT.

Comments on this clone: The same CDR3 is also encoded by other DNA sequences in this sample. J is TRBJ1-2 and V is TRBV28, with 9 nucleotides matching TRBD1. Germline-derived CDR1 and CDR2 are MDHEN and SYDVKM. The CDR3 runs 13 residues. V lost 5 bases to trimming and J lost 7 bases; unmatched junction nucleotides: 5. Here the CDR3 DNA reads TGTGCCAGCAGTCCCGGGACAGGGTTTGGCTACACCTTC. Its protein is CASSPGTGFGYTF.